The 12 T cell receptor beta chains in this list originate from one sample, sequenced in a study of T cells after yellow fever vaccination. Each CDR3 protein is one row after TCRdb ran MiXCR on the 5' RACE reads. The sample contains hundreds of thousands of distinct CDR3 sequences, roughly 12% of which appear only once. The source was PBMCs, collected on the day of the yellow fever booster vaccination. The receptors shown here come from a man aged 30 to 45 who received the YFV17D yellow fever vaccine.

The chain combines TRBV5-8 with TRBJ1-1; D possibly corresponds to TRBD1 (5 bases). This CDR3 contains 11 residues. Trimming took off 4 bases at V and 9 bases at J, with 10 bases between the two ends. In germline, CDR1 is SGHTS, CDR2 YDEGEE. Here the CDR3 DNA reads TGTGCCAGCAGCGGGACGACACAAGCTTTCTTT. As protein: CASSGTTQAFF.

In this sample, this clonotype turned up many times. The chain employs TRBV27 and TRBJ1-6; a possible D gene is TRBD1 (5 bases). Germline V gene sequence: CDR1 MNHEY, CDR2 SMNVEV (reference sequence). The CDR3 length is 13 residues. The V end was cut by 10 bases, the J end by 4 bases, with 11 bases between. The DNA for the CDR3 is TGTGCCACCTCAGGGCAATATAATTCACCCCTCCACTTT. Translated, it gives CATSGQYNSPLHF.

This rearrangement joins TRBV7-6 to TRBJ2-5, with D possibly matching TRBD2 (5 bases). The length of the CDR3 is 12 residues. Trimming took 2 bases from V and 9 from J, leaving 10 bases between them. Germline-derived CDR1 and CDR2 are SGHVS and FNYEAQ. The CDR3, as DNA: TGTGCCAGCAGCTTATTCCTCGGGGCCCAGTACTTC. It is translated as CASSLFLGAQYF.

This clonotype occurred many times. The V and J genes are TRBV4-3 and TRBJ1-5; D gene ambiguous. The CDR3 loop spans 17 amino acids. V lost 0 bases to trimming and J lost 0 bases, with 12 bases between them. Germline V gene sequence: CDR1 LGHNA, CDR2 YSLEER. The CDR3 coding sequence is TGCGCCAGCAGCCAAGACCCCCAGGCAGGTAGCAATCAGCCCCAGCATTTT. Protein: CASSQDPQAGSNQPQHF.

V usage is TRBV3-1 and J usage is TRBJ2-1, with a possible D match to TRBD1 (6 bases). The J call may be incorrect, as the DNA end agrees better with TRBJ2-7. The CDR3 is 15 residues long. Germline V gives CDR1 LGHDT, CDR2 YNNKEL (reference sequence). The chain's CDR3 is CASSITGWLSYEQYF. The CDR3 DNA is TGTGCCAGCAGCATAACAGGGTGGCTCTCCTACGAGCAGTACTTC.

The V call is TRBV9, the J call TRBJ2-3, with D perhaps matching TRBD1 or TRBD2 (5 bases each). The CDR3 totals 16 residues. Trimming stripped 0 bases from V and 2 bases from J, with 13 bases between. Germline V gene lookup returns CDR1 SGDLS and CDR2 YYNGEE. CDR3 in amino acids: CASSVDYGGNTDTQYF. The CDR3, as DNA: TGTGCCAGCAGCGTAGACTATGGGGGAAACACAGATACGCAGTATTTT.

This clonotype was seen once. The rearrangement joins TRBV5-4 to TRBJ2-7; 9 bases match TRBD1. CDR1 is SGHNT, CDR2 YYREEE, per germline (reference sequence). V lost 5 bases, J lost 3 bases, and 9 bases stayed unmatched. There are 15 residues in the CDR3. The CDR3 region has the DNA TGTGCCAGCAGGACGGTAGGGGACAGGGTCTACGAGCAGTACTTC. Its translation: CASRTVGDRVYEQYF.

The chain joins TRBV18 to TRBJ1-3; D gene ambiguous. Trimming took 5 bases from V and 0 from J, leaving 14 bases between them. There are 16 residues in the CDR3. Per the germline V gene, CDR1 is KGHSH and CDR2 is LQKENI. For the CDR3, the DNA is TGTGCCAGCTCAATAGACAACCCGAGCTCTGGAAACACCATATATTTT. Protein: CASSIDNPSSGNTIYF. The whole variable domain, remainder taken from reference TRBV18 and TRBJ1-3, is NAGVMQNPRHLVRRRGQEARLRCSPMKGHSHVYWYRQLPEEGLKFMVYLQKENIIDESGMPKERFSAEFPKEGPSILRIQQVVRGDSAAYFCASSIDNPSSGNTIYFGEGSWLTVV.

The V gene is TRBV18, the J gene TRBJ2-1; a possible D gene is TRBD1 (5 bases). The germline V gene has CDR1 KGHSH and CDR2 LQKENI. This CDR3 spans 15 amino acids. V was shortened by 6 bases and J by 3 bases, with 15 bases between the two germline ends. CDR3 bases: TGTGCCAGCTCCCCCCCGGGCAGGGACTACAATGAGCAGTTCTTC. Amino acids: CASSPPGRDYNEQFF.

The chain carries TRBV5-1 and TRBJ2-1; D is undetermined. V lost 2 bases and J lost 0, with 9 bases in between. The CDR3 runs 15 residues. Germline CDR1 and CDR2: SGHRS and YFSETQ. The CDR3 DNA sequence: TGCGCCAGCAGCTTATTCGTTAGCTCCTACAATGAGCAGTTCTTC. This translates into CASSLFVSSYNEQFF.

This clonotype turned up a few times. The chain has TRBV11-3 and TRBJ2-3; D perhaps matches TRBD2 (6 bases). CDR1 SGHNT and CDR2 YENEEA come from the germline V gene. Between the trimmed V and J ends, which lost 2 bases and 2 bases, there was a span of 14 bases. The CDR3 length is 16 residues. The CDR3 loop reads CASSLCTVADTDTQYF. In DNA, the CDR3 is TGTGCCAGCAGCTTATGTACGGTAGCGGACACAGATACGCAGTATTTT. Based on the CDR3 plus reference TRBV11-3 and TRBJ2-3, the full variable domain is EAGVVQSPRYKIIEKKQPVAFWCNPISGHNTLYWYLQNLGQGPELLIRYENEEAVDDSQLPKDRFSAERLKGVDSTLKIQPAELGDSAVYLCASSLCTVADTDTQYFGPGTRLTVL.

This clonotype occurred a few times. This chain connects TRBV20-1 to TRBJ1-4; unclear D gene. Between the trimmed V and J ends, which lost 2 bases and 5 bases, there was a span of 6 bases. The germline gives CDR1 DFQATT, CDR2 SNEGSKA (reference sequence). The CDR3 extends over 12 amino acids. CDR3 nucleotide sequence: TGCAGTGCTAGACCAGAGAATGAAAAACTGTTTTTT. Residues: CSARPENEKLFF.